The 24 T cell receptor beta chains below were found in one sample sequenced in a study of blood T cell repertoires in COVID-19. Profiled with immunoSEQ multiplex PCR; TCRdb holds only in-frame clones, not every one. The sample includes approximately 170,000 clones, around 85% of them seen just once. Sequencing was carried out using peripheral blood. These receptors originate from a woman in her sixties or seventies with acute or convalescent COVID-19.

This chain uses TRBV2 with TRBJ1-1; TRBD1 aligns across 7 bases. CDR1 is SNHLY, CDR2 FYNNEI, per germline. J was trimmed by 4 bases and V by 6 bases; bases with no gene match: 8. The CDR3 is 14 amino acids. The CDR3 protein is CASRARQGGTEAFF. CDR3 sequence (DNA): TGTGCCAGCAGAGCCAGACAGGGAGGCACTGAAGCTTTCTTT.

The chain uses TRBV25-1 and TRBJ2-7; D gene unclear. The length of the CDR3 is 11 residues. Deletions cut 1 base from V and 6 bases from J, with 4 bases between. The germline V gene has CDR1 MGHDK and CDR2 SYGVNS. The CDR3 DNA sequence: TGTGCCAGCAGTGAATTGAGCGAGCAGTACTTC. Translated: CASSELSEQYF.

This clone was picked up one time. The gene calls are TRBV4-2 and TRBJ1-2; TRBD1 aligns across 9 bases. CDR1 is LGHNA, CDR2 YNFKEQ, per germline. The CDR3 runs 14 residues. V trimming: 8 bases; J trimming: 5 bases; junction bases outside the gene matches: 9. CDR3 in amino acids: CASGGTGWIYGYTF. CDR3 nucleotide sequence: TGTGCCAGCGGAGGGACAGGGTGGATTTATGGCTACACCTTC.

The chain has TRBV4-2 and TRBJ1-1; the D is unclear. The ends were cut back, 6 bases at V and 1 base at J, with 9 bases in the middle. This CDR3 comprises 13 residues. Germline loops: CDR1 LGHNA, CDR2 YNFKEQ. The CDR3 bases are TGTGCCAGCAGGGAGAAGGAGAACACTGAAGCTTTCTTT. It translates to CASREKENTEAFF.

This clone was observed once. The chain recombines TRBV7-2 with TRBJ1-5; 7 bases are shared with TRBD1. The V and J ends lost 6 bases and 0 bases, in that order; junction bases with no gene match: 5. Germline V gene sequence: CDR1 SGHTA, CDR2 FQGNSA. This CDR3 region has 15 residues. As DNA, the CDR3 is TGTGCCAGCAGTCACGACAGGGATAGCAATCAGCCCCAGCATTTT. Translation gives CASSHDRDSNQPQHF.

The chain carries TRBV19 and TRBJ1-1, with D unresolved. V lost 6 bases to trimming and J lost 0 bases, with 14 bases between them. The V gene's germline CDR1 is LNHDA and CDR2 SQIVND (reference sequence). This CDR3 contains 15 residues. DNA for the CDR3: TGTGCCAGTAGCCGATCGGGTGGCTTGAACACTGAAGCTTTCTTT. Translated: CASSRSGGLNTEAFF. The variable domain in full, with the rest retrieved from reference TRBV19 and TRBJ1-1, is DGGITQSPKYLFRKEGQNVTLSCEQNLNHDAMYWYRQDPGQGLRLIYYSQIVNDFQKGDIAEGYSVSREKKESFPLTVTSAQKNPTAFYLCASSRSGGLNTEAFFGQGTRLTVV.

This rearrangement joins TRBV4-2 to TRBJ1-5, with D uncertain. V was cut by 0 bases and J by 6 bases, with 6 bases left in between. CDR3 size: 13 residues. Germline V gene lookup returns CDR1 LGHNA and CDR2 YNFKEQ. This CDR3 is CASSQDAGQPQHF. CDR3 sequence (DNA): TGTGCCAGCAGCCAAGATGCAGGTCAGCCCCAGCATTTT.

This clone appeared a few times. The chain uses TRBV7-9 and TRBJ1-4, with a possible D match to TRBD1 (5 bases). The CDR3 is made up of 16 amino acids. The germline CDR1 and CDR2 sequences are SEHNR and FQNEAQ (reference sequence). Trimming stripped 1 base from V and 3 bases from J, with 12 bases between. CDR3 DNA: TGTGCCAGCAGCTTAGGGCAGGGATCGGCTAATGAAAAACTGTTTTTT. This codes for CASSLGQGSANEKLFF. Full variable domain (remainder filled in from reference TRBV7-9 and TRBJ1-4): DTGVSQNPRHKITKRGQNVTFRCDPISEHNRLYWYRQTLGQGPEFLTYFQNEAQLEKSRLLSDRFSAERPKGSFSTLEIQRTEQGDSAMYLCASSLGQGSANEKLFFGSGTQLSVL.

The genes are TRBV4-3 and TRBJ1-1; D remains ambiguous. This CDR3 region has 17 residues. V was pared by 1 base and J by 3 bases, with 18 bases between. The V gene's germline CDR1 is LGHNA and CDR2 YSLEER. The CDR3 sequence: CASSQGGGVVRDTEAFF. CDR3 bases: TGCGCCAGCAGCCAAGGTGGCGGGGTAGTTCGTGACACTGAAGCTTTCTTT.

The rearrangement links TRBV4-3 to TRBJ2-2, with 9 bases lining up with TRBD2. Germline V gives CDR1 LGHNA, CDR2 YSLEER. V was pared by 3 bases and J by 6 bases, with 8 bases of the junction left unmatched. The CDR3 is 16 residues long. In DNA form, the CDR3 reads TGCGCCAGCAGCCAGGTGGGACTAGCATTTCCCGGGGAGCTGTTTTTT. It encodes CASSQVGLAFPGELFF.

V is TRBV2 and J is TRBJ1-2, with 7 nucleotides matching TRBD1. The CDR3 totals 14 residues. Per the germline V gene, CDR1 is SNHLY and CDR2 is FYNNEI. J gave up 0 bases and V 6 bases, and 4 bases lay outside the gene matches. The CDR3 loop reads CASRRTGSNYGYTF. The CDR3 coding sequence is TGTGCCAGCAGAAGGACAGGATCTAACTATGGCTACACCTTC. Full variable domain (missing parts from reference TRBV2 and TRBJ1-2): EPEVTQTPSHQVTQMGQEVILRCVPISNHLYFYWYRQILGQKVEFLVSFYNNEISEKSEIFDDQFSVERPDGSNFTLKIRSTKLEDSAMYFCASRRTGSNYGYTFGSGTRLTVV.

The chain is built from TRBV27 and TRBJ1-3; 10 nucleotides align to TRBD1. V lost 3 bases to trimming and J lost 0 bases; unmatched junction nucleotides: 11. The CDR3 totals 19 residues. The germline gives CDR1 MNHEY, CDR2 SMNVEV (reference sequence). In DNA form, the CDR3 reads TGTGCCAGCAGTTTCCGGGACAGGGGCGCTACTTACTCTGGAAACACCATATATTTT. Translated, it gives CASSFRDRGATYSGNTIYF.

The rearrangement joins TRBV28 to TRBJ2-4, with D possibly being TRBD1 (5 bases). Between the trimmed V and J ends, which lost 6 bases and 8 bases, there was a span of 20 bases. The CDR3 has 15 residues. Looked up from germline, CDR1 is MDHEN and CDR2 is SYDVKM. CDR3 DNA: TGTGCCAGCAGAACCCCCCAGGGTAAAGGGGACATTCAGTACTTC. Its translation: CASRTPQGKGDIQYF.

This rearrangement joins TRBV6-6 to TRBJ2-5, with D perhaps matching TRBD2 (5 bases). Trimming shortened V by 5 bases and J by 5 bases, and 21 bases separated the two germline ends. The germline CDR1 and CDR2 sequences are MNHNY and SVGAGI (reference sequence). The CDR3 is 16 amino acids. The CDR3 loop reads CASSPLGRLEVETQYF. The DNA of the CDR3 is TGTGCCAGCAGTCCCCTAGGCAGGTTGGAGGTGGAGACCCAGTACTTC.

The V gene is TRBV5-1, the J gene TRBJ1-4, with D possibly matching TRBD1 (6 bases). Germline assignment: CDR1 SGHRS and CDR2 YFSETQ. Trimming left V 4 bases short and J 3 bases short, with 13 bases between. This CDR3 is 15 amino acids long. The CDR3 DNA reads as TGCGCCAGCAGCATAACAGGGCGTGCTAATGAAAAACTGTTTTTT. It yields the protein CASSITGRANEKLFF.

The V and J genes are TRBV5-8 and TRBJ2-7, with 7 positions matching TRBD1. Looked up from germline, CDR1 is SGHTS and CDR2 is YDEGEE. This CDR3 contains 14 residues. V lost 4 bases and J lost 2; bases outside the gene matches: 6. The CDR3 DNA is TGTGCCAGCAGCACCCGACAGGGACCCTACGAGCAGTACTTC. The encoded protein is CASSTRQGPYEQYF.

The chain is built from TRBV2 and TRBJ1-6, with 9 bases fitting TRBD1. Germline V gives CDR1 SNHLY, CDR2 FYNNEI. This CDR3 contains 16 residues. Trimming removed 5 bases from V and 5 bases from J; junction bases left unmatched: 7. Written as DNA, the CDR3 is TGTGCCAGCAGTCCTCAGGGACAGGGAGATAATTCACCCCTCCACTTT. Residues: CASSPQGQGDNSPLHF.

This chain uses TRBV5-1 with TRBJ1-5; the match to TRBD1 covers 7 bases. This CDR3 has 14 residues. The V and J ends lost 4 bases and 6 bases, in that order; junction bases with no gene match: 7. Germline CDR1 SGHRS, CDR2 YFSETQ. In DNA form, the CDR3 reads TGCGCCAGCAGCCCCGGGACAGAGGGTCAGCCCCAGCATTTT. Protein product: CASSPGTEGQPQHF.

The chain recombines TRBV5-1 with TRBJ2-5; 7 bases agree with TRBD1. Germline values: CDR1 SGHRS, CDR2 YFSETQ. The V segment lost 4 bases and the J segment 4 bases; nucleotides outside the gene matches: 4. The CDR3 contains 13 residues. The CDR3 nucleotides are TGCGCCAGCAGCCGACAGGGTGGAGAGACCCAGTACTTC. Amino acids: CASSRQGGETQYF.

The chain is built from TRBV18 and TRBJ1-2; 9 bases align to TRBD1. There are 15 residues in the CDR3. The V segment lost 3 bases and the J segment 4 bases; nucleotides outside the gene matches: 6. Germline CDR1 reads KGHSH; CDR2 reads LQKENI. The CDR3: CASSPRTGDGYGYTF. The CDR3 bases are TGTGCCAGCTCACCCCGGACAGGGGACGGCTATGGCTACACCTTC.

The chain uses TRBV29-1 and TRBJ1-1; D remains ambiguous. Trimming took 5 bases from V and 7 from J, leaving 14 bases between them. The CDR3 is 12 residues long. CDR1 and CDR2 (germline): SQVTM, ANQGSEA. The CDR3 sequence: CSVLPGRGEAFF. The CDR3 DNA sequence: TGCAGCGTTCTACCCGGTCGGGGTGAAGCTTTCTTT.

This chain connects TRBV5-4 to TRBJ2-2, with 13 positions matching TRBD2. From germline, CDR1 is SGHNT and CDR2 YYREEE (reference sequence). The CDR3 is made up of 18 amino acids. Trimming removed 0 bases from V and 5 bases from J; junction bases left unmatched: 7. The CDR3 loop is CASSLELPGLAGTGELFF. CDR3 nucleotides: TGTGCCAGCAGCTTGGAACTCCCGGGACTAGCGGGAACCGGGGAGCTGTTTTTT.

This chain uses TRBV11-3 with TRBJ1-4; D remains unclear. Between the trimmed V and J ends, which lost 1 base and 5 bases, there was a span of 11 bases. The CDR3 covers 15 residues. Germline CDR1 reads SGHNT; CDR2 reads YENEEA. Written as DNA, the CDR3 is TGTGCCAGCAGCTTAGTGAGGCCAGAGAATGAAAAACTGTTTTTT. The encoded protein is CASSLVRPENEKLFF.

CDR3 residues: CAISGMESSYNEQFF. The CDR3 region has the DNA TGTGCCATCAGTGGTATGGAGAGCTCCTACAATGAGCAGTTCTTC. This chain uses TRBV10-3 with TRBJ2-1; unclear D gene. Per germline, CDR1 ENHRY and CDR2 SYGVKD. CDR3 length: 15 amino acids. V gave up 4 bases and J gave up 0 bases, with 10 bases separating them.